This T cell receptor beta chain was observed in a study of CDR3 diversity in severe acne. TCRdb fed the PCR reads into MiXCR, producing one record per CDR3 protein. The sample lists around 94,000 distinct CDR3 sequences; around 53% were seen once. Germline V CDR1 and CDR2: SGHAT, FQNNGV. This CDR3 has 15 amino acids. V shed 1 base and J shed 4 bases, with 14 bases lying between them. This chain links TRBV11-2 with TRBJ2-7; D might be TRBD2 (7 bases). The sample was blood. This clonotype originated in a male donor with acne. This CDR3 is CASSLGGGAKYEQYF. As DNA, the CDR3 is TGTGCCAGCAGCTTAGGCGGGGGCGCGAAGTACGAGCAGTACTTC.